This T cell receptor beta chain was found in a study of T cells in Graves' hyperthyroidism and ophthalmopathy. CDR3 length: 15 residues. V trimming: 0 bases; J trimming: 7 bases; junction bases outside the gene matches: 6. Germline V CDR1 and CDR2: SGHDN, FVKESK. The study excluded patients with uncontrolled infection, other autoimmune disease, pregnancy or lactation. In this sample, this clonotype turned up many times. The antigen is not known. Amplification yielded TCR beta CDR3 regions, with RNA transcripts as the source. The primer set for the first-round RT-PCR of the TCR CDR3 was HTBI. TCRdb fed the multiplex PCR reads into MiXCR, producing one record per CDR3 protein. The table lists hundreds of thousands of distinct CDR3 sequences, roughly 14% of them singletons, with approximately 7.5% in the top ten. Study outcomes and limitations: A model of 13 V-J features distinguished ophthalmopathy from stable hyperthyroidism.

This rearrangement joins TRBV14 to TRBJ2-1; 7 bases line up with TRBD2. Sequenced material: blood. This clonotype was sampled from a woman aged 18-35 years with Graves' hyperthyroidism. The CDR3 DNA follows: TGTGCCAGCAGCCAAGAAAGCGGGGAAGGGAATGAGCAGTTCTTC. This gives the protein CASSQESGEGNEQFF.